Listed here is a single T cell receptor (beta chain). Its cognate antigen has yet to be identified. No much larger clone exists at a distance of one base, and base qualities are not known. This specimen belongs to a study of shared clonotypes between healthy human individuals (dated by TCRdb to between 2020 and 2021). General notes on the study: The cohort comprised two women and a few men aged 18 to 49 years. Per donor, three plates each were used for CD4 naive and CD4 memory, two for CD8 naive, and one for CD8 memory. To estimate repertoire size and how much clonotype sharing occurs between individuals, the study deeply sequenced the blood TCR repertoires of 5 or 6 healthy adults. Different laboratories and diverse techniques were used to prepare libraries and sequence TCR repertoires, to increase sequencing depth and limit assay-specific biases. Per donor, leukapheresis produced somewhere between about 0.94 and 9 billion PBMCs. Findings and caveats that apply to the study as a whole: Estimated clonotype richness was generally larger for naive than for memory subsets. Only blood was sampled, and tissue TCR repertoires likely differ from those in blood. Based on pairwise subsampling, the degree of clonotype sharing among donors was expected to be affected by sequencing depth. Clonotypes shared by all four sorted-subset donors showed higher generation probabilities than non-shared clonotypes. Incomplete sequencing was indicated by rarefaction of sorted-subset datasets, despite the large sequencing depth. Because the study included only a small number of donors, the genetic and exposure-history diversity represented was limited. Sharing across a few donors was observed for about 4.8% of naive CD4, over 3% of naive CD8, 2.3% of memory CD4, and roughly 0.4% of memory CD8 clonotypes.

The donors were healthy, HIV-negative adults who had no recently reported acute infections or vaccinations. All donors were Caucasian adults living in Nashville, Tennessee, USA. Magnetic negative selection was used to enrich CD4+ T cells, after which naive cells were positively selected on CD45RA and the negative fraction became the memory subset. After blood collection by leukapheresis, PBMCs were isolated using Ficoll-Histopaque density gradient centrifugation and then cryopreserved in the vapor phase of liquid nitrogen. Analytical flow cytometry was used to check the purity and quantity of each magnetically sorted T cell population. Each sorted fraction had its genomic DNA isolated and then quantified by UV absorbance on a Nanodrop 2000c. Based on the germline V gene (reference sequence), the CDR1 and CDR2 sequences are LNHDA and SQIVND. V lost 5 bases and J lost 6 bases, and the count of bases not matched to a germline gene is 6. The CDR3 goes from the cysteine to the phenylalanine over 14 residues. Only CDR3 DNA is held: 42 bases, read in frame from base 1.

Using the deep immunoSEQ assay, multiplex PCR amplified TCR CDR3 regions from genomic DNA. Extracted genomic DNA from each cell subset was spread evenly across all wells of several immunoSEQ 96-well plates, with each plate serving as a replicate. Each replicate PCR for sorted subsets received around 200 ng genomic DNA, equal to tens of thousands of T cell genomes. The purified libraries were quantified using a Qubit 3.0 fluorometer, sized with a Bioanalyzer 2100, and then quantified again using the KAPA Library Quantification kit. Every immunoSEQ 96-well plate was sequenced on a dedicated single-read 150-cycle Illumina NextSeq 550 flow cell. The study's own analysis went as follows. The immunoSEQ output contained only junctional sequences without quality scores, so filtering could not match that applied to full-length reads. Sequences were annotated with PyIR, a Python wrapper for IgBLAST v1.9, using IMGT germline references to assign V/J genes and CDR3. Reads were filtered out if the reads had weak V/J assignments (E-value above 1e-6), no CDR3, stop codons, out-of-frame junctions, or ambiguous translated residues. A V3J clonotype was defined by an identical inferred V gene, J gene, and CDR3 amino acid sequence. The percentage overlap between two repertoires was calculated by dividing the number of shared unique clonotypes by the size of the smaller repertoire. RTK rarefaction, the Chao1 estimator, and Recon v2.1 estimates of unobserved clonotypes were used to assess repertoire richness. For all TCRbeta clonotypes obtained by the gDNA method from a handful of donors, generation probabilities were computed with OLGA. TCRdb provides this immuneACCESS table in a form limited to in-frame rearrangements. Some clones are lacking; in checked studies, under half of them reflect an unresolved V gene, and why the rest are absent is not known. From that table come the V and J calls and clone size; the DNA was used to work out D and trimming. The sample table holds roughly 1 million clones, of which about 76% were seen once. The top ten clonotypes cover approximately 1.5% of the sample.

The chain couples TRBV19 to TRBJ2-5, and TRBD1 matches 10 of the central bases. The sequenced material came from memory CD4+ T cells sorted from blood. The cell subset or site label, read with the paper, signifies: CD45RA-negative fraction. This receptor was identified in a man between 18 and 35 years old in good health. The nucleotide sequence reads TGTGCCAGTAGTGAGACAGGGGGCATAAAGACCCAGTACTTC. Translated, this is CASSETGGIKTQYF.